These 6 T cell receptor beta chains were all obtained from the same sample, sequenced in a study of blood T cell repertoires in COVID-19. Some clones are missing from TCRdb's copy, which holds only in-frame ones; the method was immunoSEQ multiplex PCR. The sample yields around 130,000 clones, approximately 80% seen once. Source material: peripheral blood. These receptor sequences come from a man between 65 and 79 years old with acute or convalescent COVID-19.

This chain uses TRBV3-1 (or the pseudogene TRBV3-2) with TRBJ2-6; D not certain. CDR1 and CDR2 from the germline V gene are LGHDT and YNNKEL (reference sequence). The V end lost 3 bases, the J end lost 0 bases, and 9 bases lay between the germline ends. The CDR3 is 16 residues long. CDR3 nucleotide sequence: TGTGCCAGCAGCCAGTTCGCGAGCTCTGGGGCCAACGTCCTGACTTTC. Protein: CASSQFASSGANVLTF.

The table lists this clone with a few counts. The chain recombines TRBV4-2 with TRBJ1-4; D not resolved. Germline lookup yields CDR1 LGHNA and CDR2 YNFKEQ. CDR3 length: 14 residues. The germline V and J ends were trimmed by 4 bases and 4 bases, with 10 bases remaining between them. The CDR3 protein is CASSPGGLNEKLFF. The CDR3 bases are TGTGCCAGCAGCCCTGGAGGCCTTAATGAAAAACTGTTTTTT.

The chain joins TRBV6-5 to TRBJ1-1; TRBD1 aligns across 7 bases. In germline, CDR1 is MNHEY, CDR2 SVGAGI. J gave up 1 base and V 7 bases, and 0 bases lay outside the gene matches. CDR3 size: 12 residues. The CDR3 loop is CASNRGNTEAFF. In DNA, the CDR3 is TGTGCCAGCAACAGGGGGAACACTGAAGCTTTCTTT.

The gene calls are TRBV7-2 and TRBJ2-1; TRBD1 might be the D (5 bases). The CDR3 is 15 amino acids. Per the germline V gene, CDR1 is SGHTA and CDR2 is FQGNSA. Between the trimmed V and J ends, which lost 5 bases and 1 base, there was a span of 12 bases. CDR3 in DNA: TGTGCCAGCAGCCGCCCTAGGGGATCCTACAATGAGCAGTTCTTC. It translates to CASSRPRGSYNEQFF.

The chain combines TRBV4-2 with TRBJ1-1; 8 bases map to TRBD1. J was trimmed by 1 base and V by 4 bases; bases with no gene match: 8. This CDR3 is 16 amino acids long. CDR1 and CDR2 from the germline V gene are LGHNA and YNFKEQ. The CDR3 DNA sequence: TGTGCCAGCAGCCCCCTCGCAGGGGGCGCGAACACTGAAGCTTTCTTT. It translates to CASSPLAGGANTEAFF.

The chain combines TRBV5-4 with TRBJ1-2, with D possibly being TRBD1 (5 bases). V was cut by 4 bases and J by 8 bases, with 21 bases left in between. This CDR3 is built from 15 residues. CDR1 SGHNT and CDR2 YYREEE come from the germline V gene (reference sequence). The CDR3 is CASSLAIGAGGGYTF. The CDR3, as DNA: TGTGCCAGCAGCCTTGCTATTGGAGCCGGGGGGGGCTACACCTTC.